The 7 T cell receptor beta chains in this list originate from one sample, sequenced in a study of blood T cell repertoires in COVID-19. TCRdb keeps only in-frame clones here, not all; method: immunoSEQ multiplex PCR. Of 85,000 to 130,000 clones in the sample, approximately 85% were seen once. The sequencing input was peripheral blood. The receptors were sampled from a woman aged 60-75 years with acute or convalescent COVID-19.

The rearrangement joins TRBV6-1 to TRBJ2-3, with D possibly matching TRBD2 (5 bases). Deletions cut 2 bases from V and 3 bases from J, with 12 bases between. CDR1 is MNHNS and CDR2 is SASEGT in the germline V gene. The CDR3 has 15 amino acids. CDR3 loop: CASSERERETDTQYF. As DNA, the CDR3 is TGTGCCAGCAGTGAACGGGAAAGAGAGACAGATACGCAGTATTTT.

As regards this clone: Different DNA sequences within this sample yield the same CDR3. CDR3 loop: CASSSGQLNTEAFF. The CDR3 nucleotides are TGCGCCAGCAGCTCAGGACAGCTGAACACTGAAGCTTTCTTT. The chain has TRBV5-1 and TRBJ1-1; D perhaps matches TRBD1 (6 bases). The CDR3 contains 14 residues. Germline loops: CDR1 SGHRS, CDR2 YFSETQ. V dropped 3 bases and J dropped 0 bases, with 9 bases sitting between them.

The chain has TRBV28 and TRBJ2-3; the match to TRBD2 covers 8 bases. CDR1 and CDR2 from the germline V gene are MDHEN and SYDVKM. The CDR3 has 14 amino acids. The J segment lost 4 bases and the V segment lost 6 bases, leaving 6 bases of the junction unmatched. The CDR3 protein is CASSKAGVPDTQYF. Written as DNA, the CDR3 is TGTGCCAGCAGCAAAGCGGGAGTCCCAGATACGCAGTATTTT. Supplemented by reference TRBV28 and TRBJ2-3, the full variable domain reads DVKVTQSSRYLVKRTGEKVFLECVQDMDHENMFWYRQDPGLGLRLIYFSYDVKMKEKGDIPEGYSVSREKKERFSLILESASTNQTSMYLCASSKAGVPDTQYFGPGTRLTVL.

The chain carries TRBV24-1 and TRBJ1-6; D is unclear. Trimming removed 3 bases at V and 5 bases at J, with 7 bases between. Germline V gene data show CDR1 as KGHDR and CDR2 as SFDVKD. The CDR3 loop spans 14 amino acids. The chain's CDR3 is CATSDGHHNSPLHF. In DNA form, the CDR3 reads TGTGCCACCAGTGATGGCCATCATAATTCACCCCTCCACTTT.

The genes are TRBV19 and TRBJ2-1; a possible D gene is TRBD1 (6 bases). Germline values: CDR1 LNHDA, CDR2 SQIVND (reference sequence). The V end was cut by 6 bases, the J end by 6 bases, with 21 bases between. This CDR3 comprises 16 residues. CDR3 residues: CASSGIGGNRINEQFF. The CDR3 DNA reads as TGTGCCAGTAGCGGTATAGGGGGAAACAGGATCAATGAGCAGTTCTTC.

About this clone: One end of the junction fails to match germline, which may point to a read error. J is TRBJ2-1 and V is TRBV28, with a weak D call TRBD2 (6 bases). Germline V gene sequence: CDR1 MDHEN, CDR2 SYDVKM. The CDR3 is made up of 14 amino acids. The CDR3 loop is CASSFRETYNEKFF. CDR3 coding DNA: TGTGCCAGCAGTTTCCGGGAGACCTACAATGAGAAGTTCTTC. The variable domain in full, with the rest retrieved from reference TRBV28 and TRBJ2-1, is DVKVTQSSRYLVKRTGEKVFLECVQDMDHENMFWYRQDPGLGLRLIYFSYDVKMKEKGDIPEGYSVSREKKERFSLILESASTNQTSMYLCASSFRETYNEKFFGPGTRLTVL.

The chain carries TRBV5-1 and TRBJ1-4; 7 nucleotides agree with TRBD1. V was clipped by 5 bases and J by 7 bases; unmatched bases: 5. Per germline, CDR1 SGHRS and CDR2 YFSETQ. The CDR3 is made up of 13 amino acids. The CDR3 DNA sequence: TGCGCCAGCAGAAGAGGGGGCGGTGAAAAACTGTTTTTT. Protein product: CASRRGGGEKLFF.